The 11 T cell receptor beta chains presented below share a single source sample, sequenced in a study of blood T cell repertoires in COVID-19. The table came from immunoSEQ multiplex PCR; TCRdb's copy has only in-frame clones and leaves some out. The sample gives under 250,000 clones, around four fifths of which show up once; more than 6% is in the top ten. What was sequenced was peripheral blood. These TCRs come from a woman in her sixties or seventies with active or convalescent COVID-19.

This sequence joins TRBV2 and TRBJ2-5; perhaps TRBD1 as D (5 bases). V was cut by 4 bases and J by 1 base, with 19 bases left in between. The CDR3 is 17 amino acids. Germline CDR1 is SNHLY and CDR2 is FYNNEI. DNA of the CDR3: TGTGCCAGCAGTGGGCGTCCGACAGACCACCTCCAAGAGACCCAGTACTTC. As protein: CASSGRPTDHLQETQYF.

The chain combines TRBV5-5 with TRBJ1-6; D gene uncertain. This CDR3 contains 16 residues. In germline, CDR1 is SGHKS, CDR2 YYEKEE (reference sequence). Trimming pared 0 bases from V and 0 bases from J, leaving 7 bases between. CDR3 amino acids: CASSLVEASYNSPLHF. CDR3 nucleotides: TGTGCCAGCAGCTTGGTCGAAGCCTCCTATAATTCACCCCTCCACTTT.

V usage is TRBV5-4 and J usage is TRBJ2-3; possibly TRBD2 for D (5 bases). The CDR3 sequence is 13 residues long. The V and J ends lost 3 bases and 3 bases respectively, with 8 bases between them. Per germline, CDR1 SGHNT and CDR2 YYREEE (reference sequence). The DNA for the CDR3 is TGTGCCAGCAGCTGGGGAGATACAGATACGCAGTATTTT. It is translated as CASSWGDTDTQYF. Drawing the rest from reference TRBV5-4 and TRBJ2-3, the complete variable domain is ETGVTQSPTHLIKTRGQQVTLRCSSQSGHNTVSWYQQALGQGPQFIFQYYREEENGRGNFPPRFSGLQFPNYSSELNVNALELDDSALYLCASSWGDTDTQYFGPGTRLTVL.

This chain uses TRBV11-2 with TRBJ2-5; perhaps TRBD1 as D (5 bases). V lost 5 bases, J lost 3 bases, and 16 bases lay in between. CDR3 length: 15 residues. Germline V lookup: CDR1 SGHAT, CDR2 FQNNGV. CDR3 sequence: CASSLSGLGEETQYF. CDR3 DNA: TGTGCCAGCAGCCTCTCCGGGCTAGGGGAAGAGACCCAGTACTTC.

This sequence joins TRBV9 and TRBJ1-2; 10 nucleotides match TRBD1. Germline values: CDR1 SGDLS, CDR2 YYNGEE. This CDR3 spans 15 amino acids. V gave up 1 base and J gave up 5 bases; unmatched junction bases: 5. The CDR3 DNA is TGTGCCAGCAGCGTAACGGGACAGGGGACGTATGGCTACACCTTC. Amino acid sequence: CASSVTGQGTYGYTF.

This chain uses TRBV3-1 (or the pseudogene TRBV3-2) with TRBJ2-7; the D gene is possibly TRBD2 (6 bases). CDR1 LGHDT and CDR2 YNNKEL come from the germline V gene (reference sequence). There are 14 residues in the CDR3. The V gene lost 7 bases and the J gene lost 1 base, with 14 bases spanning the gap. DNA for the CDR3: TGTGCCAGCAAGGGCGGGGTCTTTTCCTACGAGCAGTACTTC. It translates to CASKGGVFSYEQYF.

The chain is built from TRBV9 and TRBJ2-5, with TRBD2 matching 14 bases. In germline, CDR1 is SGDLS, CDR2 YYNGEE. This CDR3 is built from 16 residues. After removal of 2 bases from V and 5 bases from J, the junction contained 5 bases not matched to a gene. Here the CDR3 DNA reads TGTGCCAGCAGCGTCCGACTAGCGGGAGGGCCGGAGACCCAGTACTTC. This translates into CASSVRLAGGPETQYF.

V gene TRBV7-9 combines with J gene TRBJ1-3, with D uncertain. V dropped 5 bases and J dropped 0 bases, with 11 bases sitting between them. Germline V gene data show CDR1 as SEHNR and CDR2 as FQNEAQ (reference sequence). The CDR3 is 15 residues long. The CDR3 loop reads CASSLRVTSGNTIYF. CDR3 coding DNA: TGTGCCAGCAGCCTTCGGGTGACCTCTGGAAACACCATATATTTT.

The rearrangement links TRBV10-3 to TRBJ1-2, with TRBD1 as a possible D gene (6 bases). This CDR3 region has 11 residues. In germline, CDR1 is ENHRY, CDR2 SYGVKD. The V end was cut by 11 bases, the J end by 2 bases, with 9 bases between. CDR3 sequence reads: CAVQGNYGYTF. The CDR3, as DNA: TGTGCCGTACAGGGCAACTATGGCTACACCTTC.

The rearrangement uses TRBV28 and TRBJ2-1, with 14 bases aligning to TRBD2. This CDR3 has 15 residues. CDR1 and CDR2 (germline): MDHEN, SYDVKM. V was clipped by 5 bases and J by 7 bases; unmatched bases: 4. CDR3 nucleotides: TGTGCCAGCAGTACCGGGACTAGCGGGAGAAATGAGCAGTTCTTC. Translating it yields CASSTGTSGRNEQFF. The complete variable domain, with remaining parts taken from reference TRBV28 and TRBJ2-1, reads DVKVTQSSRYLVKRTGEKVFLECVQDMDHENMFWYRQDPGLGLRLIYFSYDVKMKEKGDIPEGYSVSREKKERFSLILESASTNQTSMYLCASSTGTSGRNEQFFGPGTRLTVL.

The V and J genes are TRBV19 and TRBJ2-3, with a possible D match to TRBD1 (5 bases). Trimming left V 6 bases short and J 0 bases short, with 10 bases between. Germline CDR1 and CDR2: LNHDA and SQIVND (reference sequence). This CDR3 has 14 amino acids. CDR3 bases: TGTGCCAGTAGGCGACAGTTAAGCACAGATACGCAGTATTTT. Encoded protein: CASRRQLSTDTQYF.